This T cell receptor (beta chain) was recovered during a study of cytomegalovirus exposure and HLA in healthy donors. Worth noting for this clone: Its target is not known.

The PCR was carried out with 60 Vbeta primers and 13 Jbeta primers. Only in-frame clones appear in the TCRdb table, and some are missing; sequencing was by immunoSEQ multiplex PCR. The sample totals 100,000 to 150,000 clones; its top ten clones hold under 3.5%. Trimming cost V 4 bases and J 4 bases; bases outside gene matches: 4. The length of the CDR3 is 13 residues. Germline assignment: CDR1 GTSNPN and CDR2 SVGIG (reference sequence). Findings and caveats of the study: The study listed around 150 cytomegalovirus-associated TCR beta chains. A later analysis reported that several of the most significant clusters appeared to be linked to common viral pathogens, among them Epstein-Barr virus.

Input material: PBMCs. The sequence was obtained from a man aged 25 to 45 in good health and CMV-seronegative. The chain combines TRBV30 with TRBJ2-7, with 10 bases lining up with TRBD1. The CDR3 protein is CAWTGTGEYEQYF. The CDR3 nucleotides are TGTGCCTGGACCGGGACAGGGGAGTACGAGCAGTACTTC.